The source of this T cell receptor beta chain is a study of cytomegalovirus exposure and HLA in healthy donors. Using immunoSEQ multiplex PCR, the repertoire was profiled, and TCRdb retains in-frame clones only, with some absent. The sample carries 100,000 or so clones, approximately 94% recorded once. The CDR3 has 11 amino acids. The germline CDR1 and CDR2 sequences are SQVTM and ANQGSEA. V was trimmed by 6 bases and J by 12 bases, leaving 18 bases between them. The sequencing input was PBMCs. The receptor comes from a woman under 30 in good health and CMV-seronegative. The chain links TRBV29-1 to TRBJ2-7; TRBD2 is a possible D gene (6 bases). CDR3 amino acids: CSVLRGREVYF. The CDR3 region has the DNA TGCAGCGTCCTCAGAGGCAGGGAGGTGTACTTC.